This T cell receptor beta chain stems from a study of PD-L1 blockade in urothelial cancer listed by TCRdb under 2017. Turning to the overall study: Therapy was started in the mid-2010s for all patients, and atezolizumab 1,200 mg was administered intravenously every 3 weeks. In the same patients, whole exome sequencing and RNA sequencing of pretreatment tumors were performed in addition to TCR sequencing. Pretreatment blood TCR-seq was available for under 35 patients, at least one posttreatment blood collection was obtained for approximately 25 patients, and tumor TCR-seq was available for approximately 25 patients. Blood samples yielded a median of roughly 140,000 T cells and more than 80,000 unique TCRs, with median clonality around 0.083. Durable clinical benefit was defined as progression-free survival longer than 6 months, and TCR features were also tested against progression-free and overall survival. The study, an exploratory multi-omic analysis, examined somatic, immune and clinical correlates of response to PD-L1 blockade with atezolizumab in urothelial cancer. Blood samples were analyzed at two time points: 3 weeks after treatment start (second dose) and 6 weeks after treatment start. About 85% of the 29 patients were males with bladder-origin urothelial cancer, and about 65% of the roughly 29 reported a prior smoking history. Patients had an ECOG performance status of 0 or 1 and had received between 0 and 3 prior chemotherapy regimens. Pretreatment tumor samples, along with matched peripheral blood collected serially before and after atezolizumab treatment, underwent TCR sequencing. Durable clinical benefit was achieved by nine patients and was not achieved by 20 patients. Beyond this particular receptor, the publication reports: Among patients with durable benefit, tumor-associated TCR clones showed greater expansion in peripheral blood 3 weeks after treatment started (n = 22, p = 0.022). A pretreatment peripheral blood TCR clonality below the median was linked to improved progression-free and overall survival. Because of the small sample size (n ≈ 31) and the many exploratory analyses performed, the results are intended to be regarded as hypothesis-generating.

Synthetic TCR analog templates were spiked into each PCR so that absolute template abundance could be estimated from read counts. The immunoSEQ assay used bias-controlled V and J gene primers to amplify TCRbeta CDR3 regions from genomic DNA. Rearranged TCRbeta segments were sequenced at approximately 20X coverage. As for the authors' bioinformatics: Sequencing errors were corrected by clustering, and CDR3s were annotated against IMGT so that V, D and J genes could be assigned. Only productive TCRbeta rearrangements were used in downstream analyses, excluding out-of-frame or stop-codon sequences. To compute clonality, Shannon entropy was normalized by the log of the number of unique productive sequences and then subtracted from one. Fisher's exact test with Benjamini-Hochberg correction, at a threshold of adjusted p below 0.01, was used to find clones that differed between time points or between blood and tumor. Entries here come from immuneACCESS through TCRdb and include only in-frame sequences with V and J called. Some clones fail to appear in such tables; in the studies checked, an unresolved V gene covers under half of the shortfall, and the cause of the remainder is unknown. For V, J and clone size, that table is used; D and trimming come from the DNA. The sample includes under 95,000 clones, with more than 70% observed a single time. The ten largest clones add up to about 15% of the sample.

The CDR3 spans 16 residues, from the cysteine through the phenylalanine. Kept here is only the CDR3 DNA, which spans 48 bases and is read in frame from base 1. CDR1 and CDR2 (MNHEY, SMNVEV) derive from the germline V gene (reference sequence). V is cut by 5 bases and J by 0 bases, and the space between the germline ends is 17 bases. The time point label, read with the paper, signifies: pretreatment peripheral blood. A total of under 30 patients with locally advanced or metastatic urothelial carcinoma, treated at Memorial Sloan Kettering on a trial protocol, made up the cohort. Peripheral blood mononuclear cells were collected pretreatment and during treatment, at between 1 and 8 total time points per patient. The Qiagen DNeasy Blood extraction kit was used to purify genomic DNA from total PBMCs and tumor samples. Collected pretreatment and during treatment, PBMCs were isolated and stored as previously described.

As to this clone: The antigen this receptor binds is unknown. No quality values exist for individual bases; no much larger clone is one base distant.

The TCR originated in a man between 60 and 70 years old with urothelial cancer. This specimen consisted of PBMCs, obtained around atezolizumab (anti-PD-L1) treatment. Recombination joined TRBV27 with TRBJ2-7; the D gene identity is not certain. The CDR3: CASSPLAANYSYEQYF. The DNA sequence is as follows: TGTGCCAGCAGTCCCCTGGCGGCTAACTACTCCTACGAGCAGTACTTC.